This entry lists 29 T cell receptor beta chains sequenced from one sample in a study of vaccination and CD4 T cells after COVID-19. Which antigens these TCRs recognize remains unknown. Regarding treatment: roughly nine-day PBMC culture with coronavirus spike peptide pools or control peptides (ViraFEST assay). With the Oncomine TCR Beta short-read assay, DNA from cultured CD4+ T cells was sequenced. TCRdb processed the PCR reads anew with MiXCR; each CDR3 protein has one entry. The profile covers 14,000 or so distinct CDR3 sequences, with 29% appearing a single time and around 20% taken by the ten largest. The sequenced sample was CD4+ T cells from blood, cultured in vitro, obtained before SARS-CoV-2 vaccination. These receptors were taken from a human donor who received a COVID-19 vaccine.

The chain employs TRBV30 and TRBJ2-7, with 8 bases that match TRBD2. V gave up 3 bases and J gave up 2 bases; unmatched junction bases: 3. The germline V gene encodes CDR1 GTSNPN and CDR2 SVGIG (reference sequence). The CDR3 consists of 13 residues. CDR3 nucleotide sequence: TGTGCCTGGAGCGGGGGGGATACCTACGAGCAGTACTTC. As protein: CAWSGGDTYEQYF.

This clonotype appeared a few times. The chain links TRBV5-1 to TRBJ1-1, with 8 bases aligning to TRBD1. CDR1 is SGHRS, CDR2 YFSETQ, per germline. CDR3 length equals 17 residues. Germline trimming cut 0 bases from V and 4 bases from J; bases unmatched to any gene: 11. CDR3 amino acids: CASSLGPIGQGFTEAFF. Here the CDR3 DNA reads TGCGCCAGCAGCTTGGGCCCTATAGGACAGGGTTTCACTGAAGCTTTCTTT.

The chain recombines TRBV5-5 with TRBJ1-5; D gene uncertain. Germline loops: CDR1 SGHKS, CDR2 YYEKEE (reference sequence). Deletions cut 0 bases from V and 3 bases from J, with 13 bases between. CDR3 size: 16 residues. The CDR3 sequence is CASSLGEGRPNQPQHF. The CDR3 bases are TGTGCCAGCAGCTTGGGTGAGGGCAGGCCCAATCAGCCCCAGCATTTT.

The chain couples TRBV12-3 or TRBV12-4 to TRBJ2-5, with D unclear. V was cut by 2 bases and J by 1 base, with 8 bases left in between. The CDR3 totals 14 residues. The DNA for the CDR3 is TGTGCCAGCAGTTTACAGACGCGCCAAGAGACCCAGTACTTC. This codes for CASSLQTRQETQYF.

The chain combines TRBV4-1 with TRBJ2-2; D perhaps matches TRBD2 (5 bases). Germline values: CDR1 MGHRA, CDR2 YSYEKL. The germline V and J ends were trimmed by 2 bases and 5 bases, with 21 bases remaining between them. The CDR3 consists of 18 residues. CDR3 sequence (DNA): TGCGCCAGCAGCCAACGACCCGCGCGCGCCGGGGTTACCGGGGAGCTGTTTTTT. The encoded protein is CASSQRPARAGVTGELFF.

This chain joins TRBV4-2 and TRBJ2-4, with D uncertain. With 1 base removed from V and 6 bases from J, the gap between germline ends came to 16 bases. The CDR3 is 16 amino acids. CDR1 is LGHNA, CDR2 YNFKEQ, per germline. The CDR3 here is CASSQAVAEPINIQYF. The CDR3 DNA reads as TGTGCCAGCAGCCAAGCGGTAGCCGAGCCCATAAACATTCAGTACTTC.

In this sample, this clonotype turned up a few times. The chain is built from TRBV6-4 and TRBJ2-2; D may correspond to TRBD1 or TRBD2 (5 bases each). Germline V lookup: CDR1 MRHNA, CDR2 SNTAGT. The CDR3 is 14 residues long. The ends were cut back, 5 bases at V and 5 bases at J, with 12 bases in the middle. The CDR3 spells CASSWDRTTGELFF. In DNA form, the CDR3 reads TGTGCCAGCAGTTGGGACCGGACAACCGGGGAGCTGTTTTTT.

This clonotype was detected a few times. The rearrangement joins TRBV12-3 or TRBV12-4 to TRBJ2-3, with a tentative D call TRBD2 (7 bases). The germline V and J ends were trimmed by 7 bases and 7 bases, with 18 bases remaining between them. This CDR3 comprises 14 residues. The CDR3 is CASNPREGGNTQYF. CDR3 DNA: TGTGCCAGCAATCCCAGGGAGGGGGGAAATACGCAGTATTTT.

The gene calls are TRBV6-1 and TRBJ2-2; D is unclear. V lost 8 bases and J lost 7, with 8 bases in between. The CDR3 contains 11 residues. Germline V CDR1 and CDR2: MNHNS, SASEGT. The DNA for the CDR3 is TGTGCCAGCGGGCGTCGCGGGGAGCTGTTTTTT. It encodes CASGRRGELFF.

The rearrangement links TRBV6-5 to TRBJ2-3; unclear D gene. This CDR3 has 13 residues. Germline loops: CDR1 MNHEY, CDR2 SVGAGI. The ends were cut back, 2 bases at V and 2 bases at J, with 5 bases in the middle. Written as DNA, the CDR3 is TGTGCCAGCAGTTACGACCCCACAGATACGCAGTATTTT. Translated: CASSYDPTDTQYF.

The CDR3 coding sequence is TGTGCCACCAGCAGAGATTCTCTGAAGGGGGCGACATACGAGCAGTACTTC. As protein: CATSRDSLKGATYEQYF. The chain uses TRBV15 and TRBJ2-7; 7 bases align to TRBD1. The J segment lost 4 bases and the V segment lost 0 bases, leaving 12 bases of the junction unmatched. Germline V gene data show CDR1 as LNHNV and CDR2 as YYDKDF (reference sequence). CDR3 length: 17 amino acids. Combining the CDR3 with reference TRBV15 and TRBJ2-7 gives the whole variable domain DAMVIQNPRYQVTQFGKPVTLSCSQTLNHNVMYWYQQKSSQAPKLLFHYYDKDFNNEADTPDNFQSRRPNTSFCFLDIRSPGLGDTAMYLCATSRDSLKGATYEQYFGPGTRLTVT.

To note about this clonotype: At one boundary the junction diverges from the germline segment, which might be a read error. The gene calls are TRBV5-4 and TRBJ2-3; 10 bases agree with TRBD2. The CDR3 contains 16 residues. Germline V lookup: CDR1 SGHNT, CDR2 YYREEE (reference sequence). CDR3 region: CASNLVASGGPDTQYF. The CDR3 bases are TGTGCCAGCAACTTGGTCGCTAGCGGGGGCCCAGATACGCAGTATTTT.

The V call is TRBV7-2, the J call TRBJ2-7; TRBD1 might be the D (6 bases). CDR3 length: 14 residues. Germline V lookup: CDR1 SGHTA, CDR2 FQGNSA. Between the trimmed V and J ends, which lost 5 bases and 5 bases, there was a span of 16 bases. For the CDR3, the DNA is TGTGCCAGCAGCACATCCAGGGGTAGAAACGAGCAGTACTTC. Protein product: CASSTSRGRNEQYF.

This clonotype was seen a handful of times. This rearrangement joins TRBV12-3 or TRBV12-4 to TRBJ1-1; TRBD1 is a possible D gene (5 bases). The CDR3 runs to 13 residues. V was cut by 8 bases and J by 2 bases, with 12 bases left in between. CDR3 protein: CASFRQINTEAFF. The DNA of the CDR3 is TGTGCCAGCTTCCGACAGATAAACACTGAAGCTTTCTTT.

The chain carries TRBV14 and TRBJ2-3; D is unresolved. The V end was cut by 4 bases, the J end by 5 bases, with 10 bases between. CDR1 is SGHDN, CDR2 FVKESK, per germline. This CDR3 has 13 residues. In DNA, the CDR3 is TGTGCCAGCAGCCCATACACGGAAGATACGCAGTATTTT. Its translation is CASSPYTEDTQYF.

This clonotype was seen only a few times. The CDR3 coding sequence is TGTGCCAGAAGCTTAACTCCGACAGGGAACTACGAGCAGTACTTC. Its protein product is CARSLTPTGNYEQYF. V gene TRBV5-3 combines with J gene TRBJ2-7, with 7 bases that match TRBD1. TRBV5-3 is filed as an ORF, its function uncertain. The CDR3 is 15 amino acids. The ends lost 2 bases at V and 3 bases at J; junction bases unmatched: 8.

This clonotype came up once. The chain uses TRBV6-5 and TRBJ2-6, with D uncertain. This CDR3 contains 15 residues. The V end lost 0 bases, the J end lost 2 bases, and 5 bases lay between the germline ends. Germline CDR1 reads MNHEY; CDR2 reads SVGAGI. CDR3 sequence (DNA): TGTGCCAGCAGTTACTCGACAACTGGGGCCAACGTCCTGACTTTC. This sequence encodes CASSYSTTGANVLTF.

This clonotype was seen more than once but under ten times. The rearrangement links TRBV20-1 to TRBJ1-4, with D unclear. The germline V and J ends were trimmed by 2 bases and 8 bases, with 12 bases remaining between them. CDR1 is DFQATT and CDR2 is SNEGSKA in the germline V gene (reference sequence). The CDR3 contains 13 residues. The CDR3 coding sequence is TGCAGTGCTAGAAGTGGGGTGGCGGAAAAACTGTTTTTT. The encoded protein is CSARSGVAEKLFF.

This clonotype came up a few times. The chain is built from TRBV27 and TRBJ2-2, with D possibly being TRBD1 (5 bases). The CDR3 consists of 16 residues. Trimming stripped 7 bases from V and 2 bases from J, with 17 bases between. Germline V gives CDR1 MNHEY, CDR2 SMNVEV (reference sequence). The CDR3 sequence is CASTRRTSGNTGELFF. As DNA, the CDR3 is TGTGCCAGCACCCGCCGGACATCGGGTAACACCGGGGAGCTGTTTTTT.

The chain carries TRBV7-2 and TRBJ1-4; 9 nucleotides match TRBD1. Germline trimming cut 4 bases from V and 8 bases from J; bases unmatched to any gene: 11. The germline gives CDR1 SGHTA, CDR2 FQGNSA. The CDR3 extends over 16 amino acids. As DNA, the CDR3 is TGTGCCAGCAGCTATACGGCACAGGGGGCGAAGGAAAAACTGTTTTTT. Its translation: CASSYTAQGAKEKLFF.

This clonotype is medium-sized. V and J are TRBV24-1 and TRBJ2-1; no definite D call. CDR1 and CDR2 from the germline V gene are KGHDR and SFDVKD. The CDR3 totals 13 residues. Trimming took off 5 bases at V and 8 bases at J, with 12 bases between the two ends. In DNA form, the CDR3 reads TGTGCCACCAGTGCCTCCCACGTCGATGAGCAGTTCTTC. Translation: CATSASHVDEQFF.

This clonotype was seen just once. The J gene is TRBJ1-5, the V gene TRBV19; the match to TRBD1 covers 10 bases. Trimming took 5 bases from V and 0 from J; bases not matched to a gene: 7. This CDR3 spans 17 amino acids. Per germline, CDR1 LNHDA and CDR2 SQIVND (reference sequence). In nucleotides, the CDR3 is TGTGCCAGTAGTTGGGGACAGGGGATTGTTAGCAATCAGCCCCAGCATTTT. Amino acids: CASSWGQGIVSNQPQHF.

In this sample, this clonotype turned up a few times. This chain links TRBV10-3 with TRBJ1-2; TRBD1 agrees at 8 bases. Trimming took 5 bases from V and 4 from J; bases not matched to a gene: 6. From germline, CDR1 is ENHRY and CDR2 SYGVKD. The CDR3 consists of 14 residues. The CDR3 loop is CAISLDREAYGYTF. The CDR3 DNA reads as TGTGCCATCAGTCTGGACAGGGAGGCCTATGGCTACACCTTC.

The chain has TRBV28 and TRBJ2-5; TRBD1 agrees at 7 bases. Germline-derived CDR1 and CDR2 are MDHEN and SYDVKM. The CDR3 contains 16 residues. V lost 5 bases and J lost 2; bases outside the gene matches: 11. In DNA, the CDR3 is TGTGCCAGCAGTACTCAGACAGGGTCCCGTCAAGAGACCCAGTACTTC. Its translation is CASSTQTGSRQETQYF.

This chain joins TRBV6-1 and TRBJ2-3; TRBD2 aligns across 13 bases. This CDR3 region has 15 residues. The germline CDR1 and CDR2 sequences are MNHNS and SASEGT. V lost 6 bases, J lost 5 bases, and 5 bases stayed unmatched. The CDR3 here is CASRLAGGSGDTQYF. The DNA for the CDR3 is TGTGCCAGCAGACTAGCGGGGGGGTCCGGAGATACGCAGTATTTT.

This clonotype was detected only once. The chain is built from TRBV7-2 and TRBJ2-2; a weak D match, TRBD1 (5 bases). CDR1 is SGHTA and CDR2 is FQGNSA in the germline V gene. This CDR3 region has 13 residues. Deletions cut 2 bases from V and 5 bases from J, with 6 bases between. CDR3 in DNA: TGTGCCAGCAGCTTACAGGGAACCGGGGAGCTGTTTTTT. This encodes CASSLQGTGELFF.

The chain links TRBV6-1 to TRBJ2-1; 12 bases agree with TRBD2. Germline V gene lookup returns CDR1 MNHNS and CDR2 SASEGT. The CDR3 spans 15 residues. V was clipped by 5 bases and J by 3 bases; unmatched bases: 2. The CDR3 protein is CASSRLAGVYNEQFF. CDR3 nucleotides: TGTGCCAGCAGTCGACTAGCGGGAGTCTACAATGAGCAGTTCTTC.

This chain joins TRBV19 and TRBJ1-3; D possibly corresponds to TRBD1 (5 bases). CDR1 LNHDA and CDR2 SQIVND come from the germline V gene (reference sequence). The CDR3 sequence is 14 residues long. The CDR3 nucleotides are TGTGCGTCGAACACCAGGGATACCGGAAACACCATATATTTT. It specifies CASNTRDTGNTIYF. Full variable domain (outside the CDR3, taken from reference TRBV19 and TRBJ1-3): DGGITQSPKYLFRKEGQNVTLSCEQNLNHDAMYWYRQDPGQGLRLIYYSQIVNDFQKGDIAEGYSVSREKKESFPLTVTSAQKNPTAFYLCASNTRDTGNTIYFGEGSWLTVV.

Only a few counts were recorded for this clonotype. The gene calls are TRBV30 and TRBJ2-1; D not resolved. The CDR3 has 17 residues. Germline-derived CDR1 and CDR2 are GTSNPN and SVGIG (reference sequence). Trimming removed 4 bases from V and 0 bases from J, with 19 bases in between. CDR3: CAWNQRAGSSSYNEQFF. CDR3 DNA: TGTGCCTGGAATCAACGAGCAGGCTCGAGCTCCTACAATGAGCAGTTCTTC. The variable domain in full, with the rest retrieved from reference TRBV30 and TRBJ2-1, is SQTIHQWPATLVQPVGSPLSLECTVEGTSNPNLYWYRQAAGRGLQLLFYSVGIGQISSEVPQNLSASRPQDRQFILSSKKLLLSDSGFYLCAWNQRAGSSSYNEQFFGPGTRLTVL.